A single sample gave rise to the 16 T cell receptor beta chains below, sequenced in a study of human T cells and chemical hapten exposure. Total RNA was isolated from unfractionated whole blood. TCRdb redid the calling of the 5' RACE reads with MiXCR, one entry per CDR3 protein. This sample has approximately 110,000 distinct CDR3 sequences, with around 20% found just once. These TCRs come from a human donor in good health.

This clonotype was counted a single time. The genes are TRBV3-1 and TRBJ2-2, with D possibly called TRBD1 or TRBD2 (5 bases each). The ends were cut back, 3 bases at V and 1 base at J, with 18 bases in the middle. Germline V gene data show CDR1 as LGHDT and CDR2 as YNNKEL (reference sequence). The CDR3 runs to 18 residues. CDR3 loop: CASSQVYPGRRNTGELFF. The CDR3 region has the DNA TGTGCCAGCAGCCAGGTATACCCGGGACGAAGGAACACCGGGGAGCTGTTTTTT.

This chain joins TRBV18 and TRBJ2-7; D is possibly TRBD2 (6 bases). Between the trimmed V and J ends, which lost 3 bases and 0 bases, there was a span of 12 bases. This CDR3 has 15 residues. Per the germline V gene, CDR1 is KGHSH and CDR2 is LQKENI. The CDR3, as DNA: TGTGCCAGCTCACCGGGACTTACGAGCTCCTACGAGCAGTACTTC. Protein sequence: CASSPGLTSSYEQYF.

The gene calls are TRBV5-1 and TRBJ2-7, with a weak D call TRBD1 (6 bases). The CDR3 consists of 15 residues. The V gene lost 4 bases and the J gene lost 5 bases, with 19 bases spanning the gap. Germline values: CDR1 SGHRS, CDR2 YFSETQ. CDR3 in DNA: TGCGCCAGCAGCCAAAGGGAAACAGGGAAGGACGAGCAGTACTTC. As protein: CASSQRETGKDEQYF.

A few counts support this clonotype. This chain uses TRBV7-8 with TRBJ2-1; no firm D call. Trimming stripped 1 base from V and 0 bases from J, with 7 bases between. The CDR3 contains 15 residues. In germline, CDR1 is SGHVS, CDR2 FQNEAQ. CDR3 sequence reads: CASSLVGGSYNEQFF. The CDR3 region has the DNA TGTGCCAGCAGCTTAGTGGGCGGCTCCTACAATGAGCAGTTCTTC.

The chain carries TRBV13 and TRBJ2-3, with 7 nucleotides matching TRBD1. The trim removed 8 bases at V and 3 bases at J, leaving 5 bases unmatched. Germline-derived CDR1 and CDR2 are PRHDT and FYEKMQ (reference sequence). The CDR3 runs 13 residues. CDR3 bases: TGTGCCAGCGGAACAGGGGCGACAGATACGCAGTATTTT. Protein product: CASGTGATDTQYF. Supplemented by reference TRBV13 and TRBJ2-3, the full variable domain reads AAGVIQSPRHLIKEKRETATLKCYPIPRHDTVYWYQQGPGQDPQFLISFYEKMQSDKGSIPDRFSAQQFSDYHSELNMSSLELGDSALYFCASGTGATDTQYFGPGTRLTVL.

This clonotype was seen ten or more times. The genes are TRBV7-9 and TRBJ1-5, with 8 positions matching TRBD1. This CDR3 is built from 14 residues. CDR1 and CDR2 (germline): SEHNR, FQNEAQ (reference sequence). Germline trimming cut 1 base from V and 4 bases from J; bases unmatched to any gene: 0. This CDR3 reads CASSLGTGNQPQHF. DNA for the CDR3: TGTGCCAGCAGCTTAGGGACAGGGAATCAGCCCCAGCATTTT.

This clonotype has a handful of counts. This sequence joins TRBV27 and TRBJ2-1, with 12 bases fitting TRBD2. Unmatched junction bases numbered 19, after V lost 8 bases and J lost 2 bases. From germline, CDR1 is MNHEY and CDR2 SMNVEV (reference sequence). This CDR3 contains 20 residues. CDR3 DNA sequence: TGTGCCAGCCAAAACCCAGGACTAGCGGGAACCCTCATGACCTACAATGAGCAGTTCTTC. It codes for CASQNPGLAGTLMTYNEQFF.

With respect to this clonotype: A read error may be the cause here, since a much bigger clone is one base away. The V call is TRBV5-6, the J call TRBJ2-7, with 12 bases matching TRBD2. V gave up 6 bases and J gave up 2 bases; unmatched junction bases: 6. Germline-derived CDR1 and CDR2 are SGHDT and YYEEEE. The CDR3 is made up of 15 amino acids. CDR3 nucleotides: TGTGCCAGCATCCCACTAGCGGGAGGTACCTACGAGCAGTACTTC. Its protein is CASIPLAGGTYEQYF. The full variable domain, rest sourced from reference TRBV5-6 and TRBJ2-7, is DAGVTQSPTHLIKTRGQQVTLRCSPKSGHDTVSWYQQALGQGPQFIFQYYEEEERQRGNFPDRFSGHQFPNYSSELNVNALLLGDSALYLCASIPLAGGTYEQYFGPGTRLTVT.

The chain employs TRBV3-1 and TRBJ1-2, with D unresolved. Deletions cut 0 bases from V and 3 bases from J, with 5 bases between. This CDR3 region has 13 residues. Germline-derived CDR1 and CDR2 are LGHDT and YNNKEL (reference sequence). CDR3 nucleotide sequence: TGTGCCAGCAGCCAAGATAATGACTATGGCTACACCTTC. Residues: CASSQDNDYGYTF.

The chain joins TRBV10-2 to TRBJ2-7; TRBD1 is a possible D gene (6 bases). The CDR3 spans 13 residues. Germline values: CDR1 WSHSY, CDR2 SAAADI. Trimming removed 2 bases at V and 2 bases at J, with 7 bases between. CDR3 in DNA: TGCGCCAGCAGTGAGGGGGGCGCCTACGAGCAGTACTTC. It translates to CASSEGGAYEQYF.

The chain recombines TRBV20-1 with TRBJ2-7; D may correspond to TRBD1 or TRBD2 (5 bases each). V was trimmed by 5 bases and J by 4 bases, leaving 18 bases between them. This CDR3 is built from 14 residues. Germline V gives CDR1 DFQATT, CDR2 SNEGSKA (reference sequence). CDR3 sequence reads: CSAPRPGTAYEQYF. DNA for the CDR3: TGCAGTGCTCCCCGACCCGGGACCGCGTACGAGCAGTACTTC.

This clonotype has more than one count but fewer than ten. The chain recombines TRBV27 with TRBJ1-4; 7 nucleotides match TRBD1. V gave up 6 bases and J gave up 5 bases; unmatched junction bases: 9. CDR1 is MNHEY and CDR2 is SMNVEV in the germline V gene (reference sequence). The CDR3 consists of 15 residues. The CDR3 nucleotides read TGTGCCAGCAGACAAAACAGGGGTAAAAATGAAAAACTGTTTTTT. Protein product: CASRQNRGKNEKLFF.

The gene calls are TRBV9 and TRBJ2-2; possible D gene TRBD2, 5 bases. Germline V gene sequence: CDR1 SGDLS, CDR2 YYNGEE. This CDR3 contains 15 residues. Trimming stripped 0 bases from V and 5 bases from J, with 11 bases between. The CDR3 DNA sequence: TGTGCCAGCAGCGTAGAGACTCCGGGAACCGGGGAGCTGTTTTTT. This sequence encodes CASSVETPGTGELFF.

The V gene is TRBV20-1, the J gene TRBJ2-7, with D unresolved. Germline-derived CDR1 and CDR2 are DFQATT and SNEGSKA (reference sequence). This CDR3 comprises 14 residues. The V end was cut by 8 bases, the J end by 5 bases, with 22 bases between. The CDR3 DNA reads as TGCAGTCTCAAGGCGGCCGGAGACGTCCACGAGCAGTACTTC. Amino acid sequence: CSLKAAGDVHEQYF.

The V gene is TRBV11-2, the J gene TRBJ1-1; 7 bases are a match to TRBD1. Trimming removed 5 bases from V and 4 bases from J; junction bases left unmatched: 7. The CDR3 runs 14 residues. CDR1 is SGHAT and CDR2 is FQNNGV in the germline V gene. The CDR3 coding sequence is TGTGCCAGCAGCGCCCGACAGGGCAGCACTGAAGCTTTCTTT. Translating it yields CASSARQGSTEAFF.

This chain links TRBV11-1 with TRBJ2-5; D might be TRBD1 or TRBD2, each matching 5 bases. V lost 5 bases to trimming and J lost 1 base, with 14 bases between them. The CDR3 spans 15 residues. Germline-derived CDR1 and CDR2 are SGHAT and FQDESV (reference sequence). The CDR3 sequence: CASSLRTGTQETQYF. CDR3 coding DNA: TGTGCCAGCAGCCTTCGGACGGGGACCCAAGAGACCCAGTACTTC. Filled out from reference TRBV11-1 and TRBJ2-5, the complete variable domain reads EAEVAQSPRYKITEKSQAVAFWCDPISGHATLYWYRQILGQGPELLVQFQDESVVDDSQLPKDRFSAERLKGVDSTLKIQPAELGDSAMYLCASSLRTGTQETQYFGPGTRLLVL.